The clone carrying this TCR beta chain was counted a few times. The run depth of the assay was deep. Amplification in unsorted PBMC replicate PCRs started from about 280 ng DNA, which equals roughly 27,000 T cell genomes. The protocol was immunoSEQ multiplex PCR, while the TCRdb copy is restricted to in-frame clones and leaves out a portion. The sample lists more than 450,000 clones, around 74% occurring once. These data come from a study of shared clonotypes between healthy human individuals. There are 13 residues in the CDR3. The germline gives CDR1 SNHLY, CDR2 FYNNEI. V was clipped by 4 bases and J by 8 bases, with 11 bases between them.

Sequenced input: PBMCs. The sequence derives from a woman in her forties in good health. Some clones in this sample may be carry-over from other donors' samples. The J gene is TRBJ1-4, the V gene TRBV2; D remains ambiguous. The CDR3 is CASSGAGNEKLFF. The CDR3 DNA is TGTGCCAGCAGTGGGGCAGGTAACGAAAAACTGTTTTTT. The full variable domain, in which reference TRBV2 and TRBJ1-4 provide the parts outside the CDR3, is EPEVTQTPSHQVTQMGQEVILRCVPISNHLYFYWYRQILGQKVEFLVSFYNNEISEKSEIFDDQFSVERPDGSNFTLKIRSTKLEDSAMYFCASSGAGNEKLFFGSGTQLSVL.